The TCR beta chain under discussion was sequenced for a study of T cells after posttransplantation cyclophosphamide. Measured with immunoSEQ multiplex PCR; TCRdb has only the in-frame clones, and not every one. Observed in the sample are some 40,000 clones, none of them singletons. This clone was picked up many times. The antigen is undetermined. The CDR3 has 15 residues. Germline CDR1 and CDR2: KGHSH and LQKENI. Trimming at V came to 5 bases and at J to 9 bases, leaving 8 bases not matched to a gene. The related graft donor's blood sample was taken on the day of bone marrow donation. The study, taken as a whole, reports: TRB clonality was highly associated with recipient CMV seropositivity and reactivation. Donor CD8+ memory clones often dominated recipient blood repertoires at later times. Skin or GI-infiltrating T cells shared few TRB sequences with blood.

The source material was PBMCs. The V gene is TRBV18, the J gene TRBJ1-6; 9 nucleotides agree with TRBD1. The source of this sequence is a woman between 45 and 65 years old in good health and a related stem cell transplant donor. CDR3 nucleotides: TGTGCCAGCTCAACACGACAGGGGGATGCTTCACCCCTCCACTTT. Its protein is CASSTRQGDASPLHF.